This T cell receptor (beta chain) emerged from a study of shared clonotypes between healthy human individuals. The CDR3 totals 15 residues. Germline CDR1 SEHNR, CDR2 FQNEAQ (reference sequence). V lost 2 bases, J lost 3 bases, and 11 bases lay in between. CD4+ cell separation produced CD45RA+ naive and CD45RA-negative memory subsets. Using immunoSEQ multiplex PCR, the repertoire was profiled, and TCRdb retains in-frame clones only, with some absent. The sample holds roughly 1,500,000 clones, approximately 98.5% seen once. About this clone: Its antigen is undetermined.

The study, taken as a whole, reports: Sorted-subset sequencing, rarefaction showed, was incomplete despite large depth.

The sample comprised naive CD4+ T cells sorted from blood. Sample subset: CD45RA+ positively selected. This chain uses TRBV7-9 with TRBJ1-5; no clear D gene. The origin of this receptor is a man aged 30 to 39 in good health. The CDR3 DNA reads TGTGCCAGCAGCTTATCCGGTGTTCCCAATCAGCCCCAGCATTTT. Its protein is CASSLSGVPNQPQHF.